Shown below are 13 T cell receptor beta chains from a single sample sequenced in a study of vaccination effects on CD4 cells after COVID-19. Their recognized antigens are unknown. ViraFEST expansion of antigen-specific CD4+ T cells with viral peptide pools preceded sequencing. Culture proceeded for more than 8 days, and CD4+ T cells were then isolated. The study found no prior SARS-CoV-2 infection in the vaccine recipients, who tested negative for nucleocapsid antibodies. Sequencing used immunoSEQ multiplex PCR; TCRdb keeps in-frame clones, though not all of them. In the table there are over 60,000 clones, around 76% of which are singletons. The input for sequencing was CD4+ T cells from PBMCs cultured with HCoV-NL63 spike peptides, taken before COVID-19 vaccination. These receptors were collected from a human donor who received a COVID-19 vaccine.

The V and J genes are TRBV6-5 and TRBJ2-5, with 9 bases fitting TRBD2. There are 14 residues in the CDR3. V lost 6 bases and J lost 4; bases outside the gene matches: 6. Germline CDR1 MNHEY, CDR2 SVGAGI. CDR3: CASRRGGATETQYF. In DNA form, the CDR3 reads TGTGCCAGCAGACGCGGGGGGGCCACAGAGACCCAGTACTTC.

The chain joins TRBV30 to TRBJ1-6, with 7 bases aligning to TRBD1. The germline V gene has CDR1 GTSNPN and CDR2 SVGIG (reference sequence). The CDR3 contains 15 residues. V shed 4 bases, J shed 7 bases, and the junction held 10 bases outside the gene matches. CDR3 sequence (DNA): TGTGCCTGGAACCCTAAAGGGGGCCGAAATTCACCCCTCCACTTT. It codes for CAWNPKGGRNSPLHF.

This chain joins TRBV7-9 and TRBJ1-3, with TRBD1 matching 9 bases. V shed 5 bases and J 7 bases; nucleotides not matched to a gene: 9. CDR1 is SEHNR, CDR2 FQNEAQ, per germline (reference sequence). The CDR3 covers 15 residues. CDR3 DNA sequence: TGTGCCAGCAGCCGGACCGGGACAGGGAGTAACACCATATATTTT. This encodes CASSRTGTGSNTIYF. Full variable domain (missing parts from reference TRBV7-9 and TRBJ1-3): DTGVSQNPRHKITKRGQNVTFRCDPISEHNRLYWYRQTLGQGPEFLTYFQNEAQLEKSRLLSDRFSAERPKGSFSTLEIQRTEQGDSAMYLCASSRTGTGSNTIYFGEGSWLTVV.

This clone has just one count. The chain couples TRBV10-3 to TRBJ1-1; D perhaps matches TRBD1 (6 bases). CDR1 is ENHRY and CDR2 is SYGVKD in the germline V gene. Trimming removed 4 bases from V and 3 bases from J, with 12 bases in between. The CDR3 covers 14 residues. CDR3 DNA: TGTGCCATCAGTGCCACAGGGATGGACACTGAAGCTTTCTTT. Its protein is CAISATGMDTEAFF.

The chain couples TRBV5-8 to TRBJ2-3, with TRBD1 matching 9 bases. Losses at the gene ends were 7 bases for V and 3 bases for J; bases not matched to a gene: 15. This CDR3 has 17 amino acids. Germline V gene sequence: CDR1 SGHTS, CDR2 YDEGEE. The CDR3 loop is CASPTSGDRVVTDTQYF. CDR3 sequence (DNA): TGTGCCAGCCCCACGTCAGGGGACAGGGTTGTAACAGATACGCAGTATTTT. The full variable domain, its missing parts supplied by reference TRBV5-8 and TRBJ2-3, is EAGVTQSPTHLIKTRGQQATLRCSPISGHTSVYWYQQALGLGLQFLLWYDEGEERNRGNFPPRFSGRQFPNYSSELNVNALELEDSALYLCASPTSGDRVVTDTQYFGPGTRLTVL.

The genes are TRBV6-2 or TRBV6-3 and TRBJ1-5; possible D gene TRBD1, 6 bases. The CDR3 sequence is 13 residues long. V was cut by 5 bases and J by 7 bases, with 12 bases left in between. Germline-derived CDR1 and CDR2 are MNHEY and SVGEGT. This CDR3 reads CASSGRQVQPQHF. CDR3 coding DNA: TGTGCCAGCAGTGGGAGACAGGTCCAGCCCCAGCATTTT.

This sequence joins TRBV5-1 and TRBJ2-4; TRBD1 matches at 9 bases. The V and J ends lost 0 bases and 5 bases, in that order; junction bases with no gene match: 12. The CDR3 runs to 18 residues. Germline CDR1 is SGHRS and CDR2 is YFSETQ. The CDR3 protein is CASSLVPTGQGGQNIQYF. DNA of the CDR3: TGCGCCAGCAGCTTGGTACCTACGGGACAGGGAGGACAAAACATTCAGTACTTC.

The V gene is TRBV6-6, the J gene TRBJ1-5; TRBD1 might be the D (5 bases). This CDR3 contains 16 residues. Germline CDR1 and CDR2: MNHNY and SVGAGI (reference sequence). Trimming removed 4 bases at V and 0 bases at J, with 13 bases between. The CDR3 DNA reads TGTGCCAGCAGTTTCGCAGGGAGGGTTAGCAATCAGCCCCAGCATTTT. As protein: CASSFAGRVSNQPQHF.

The V call is TRBV6-5, the J call TRBJ1-2, with 7 bases matching TRBD1. Germline V CDR1 and CDR2: MNHEY, SVGAGI. With 5 bases clipped from V and 8 bases from J, the junction kept 2 bases outside the gene matches. The CDR3 contains 11 residues. The CDR3 protein is CASSQGQGYTF. The CDR3 DNA is TGTGCCAGCAGTCAGGGACAGGGCTACACCTTC.

Here the CDR3 DNA reads TGTGCCAGCAGCTTGGCCCGTGTGGGCGGCTATACGCAGTATTTT. This encodes CASSLARVGGYTQYF. The gene calls are TRBV5-6 and TRBJ2-3, with D unclear. V was pared by 0 bases and J by 7 bases, with 15 bases between. This CDR3 is built from 15 residues. Germline loops: CDR1 SGHDT, CDR2 YYEEEE.

This clone was observed once. The gene calls are TRBV6-4 and TRBJ2-3; 9 bases map to TRBD2. This CDR3 spans 16 amino acids. J was trimmed by 5 bases and V by 5 bases; bases with no gene match: 11. CDR1 is MRHNA, CDR2 SNTAGT, per germline. The CDR3: CASSLHSGGRQDTQYF. The CDR3, as DNA: TGTGCCAGCAGTCTCCATAGCGGGGGCCGTCAAGATACGCAGTATTTT.

The chain uses TRBV6-5 and TRBJ2-3; D might be TRBD2 (7 bases). V lost 8 bases and J 8 bases, leaving 17 bases between the germline ends. This CDR3 contains 13 residues. From germline, CDR1 is MNHEY and CDR2 SVGAGI. The CDR3 DNA follows: TGTGCCAGCCTACGGGGGCGCGGGGGTACGCAGTATTTT. Encoded protein: CASLRGRGGTQYF.

This rearrangement joins TRBV19 to TRBJ2-1; a weak D match, TRBD2 (7 bases). V was clipped by 1 base and J by 7 bases, with 17 bases between them. CDR1 is LNHDA, CDR2 SQIVND, per germline (reference sequence). There are 16 residues in the CDR3. The CDR3 is CASSIARGGAMNEQFF. The DNA for the CDR3 is TGTGCCAGTAGTATAGCGAGAGGGGGGGCTATGAATGAGCAGTTCTTC.